This passage covers 9 T cell receptor beta chains from one sample sequenced in a study of graft-versus-host responses after intestinal transplantation. Sequencing was performed with immunoSEQ multiplex PCR; in TCRdb, only in-frame clones are kept and a portion is missing. The repertoire has about 86,000 clones, about 85% of them found once; the top ten carry about 0.27%. For these receptors, no antigen is known. The sample in question was unstimulated CD4+ T cells sorted from spleen or lymph node cells, obtained before transplant. The receptors were sampled from a human donor who was the organ donor for an intestinal transplant.

This chain joins TRBV6-1 and TRBJ2-1; possible D gene TRBD2, 7 bases. The CDR3 has 17 residues. The V gene lost 2 bases and the J gene lost 0 bases, with 14 bases spanning the gap. The germline V gene has CDR1 MNHNS and CDR2 SASEGT. CDR3 sequence reads: CASSERAGASSYNEQFF. The CDR3 region has the DNA TGTGCCAGCAGTGAAAGGGCGGGGGCAAGCTCCTACAATGAGCAGTTCTTC.

The gene calls are TRBV7-3 and TRBJ1-4, with D possibly matching TRBD1 (5 bases). Germline V gene lookup returns CDR1 SGHTA and CDR2 FQGTGA. The CDR3 covers 13 residues. The ends were cut back, 1 base at V and 8 bases at J, with 8 bases in the middle. CDR3 region: CASSLSAGEKLFF. CDR3 coding DNA: TGTGCCAGCAGCTTAAGCGCAGGGGAAAAACTGTTTTTT.

This clone was counted only a few times. The genes are TRBV6-5 and TRBJ1-2; no clear D. The germline V gene encodes CDR1 MNHEY and CDR2 SVGAGI. V shed 0 bases and J shed 5 bases, with 7 bases lying between them. The CDR3 is 13 amino acids. CDR3 residues: CASSYSWEYGYTF. The CDR3 nucleotides are TGTGCCAGCAGTTACTCGTGGGAGTATGGCTACACCTTC.

The chain carries TRBV15 and TRBJ2-6, with TRBD2 as a possible D gene (6 bases). Germline CDR1 LNHNV, CDR2 YYDKDF (reference sequence). The CDR3 length is 16 residues. V lost 0 bases and J 4 bases, leaving 10 bases between the germline ends. The CDR3: CATSREEGYGANVLTF. CDR3 coding DNA: TGTGCCACCAGCAGAGAGGAGGGTTACGGGGCCAACGTCCTGACTTTC.

This chain uses TRBV29-1 with TRBJ2-3; 8 bases line up with TRBD2. There are 14 residues in the CDR3. In germline, CDR1 is SQVTM, CDR2 ANQGSEA. V lost 7 bases, J lost 8 bases, and 14 bases stayed unmatched. The CDR3 region has the DNA TGCAGCGCGGGGCCCAGGACTAGCCTGACTACGCAGTATTTT. It specifies CSAGPRTSLTTQYF.

This rearrangement joins TRBV5-8 to TRBJ2-5; TRBD2 matches 13 bases. With 4 bases clipped from V and 8 bases from J, the junction kept 5 bases outside the gene matches. Germline V gene data show CDR1 as SGHTS and CDR2 as YDEGEE. This CDR3 has 14 amino acids. The CDR3 here is CASSRGTSGTTQYF. Written as DNA, the CDR3 is TGTGCCAGCAGCCGCGGGACTAGCGGGACCACCCAGTACTTC. Supplemented by reference TRBV5-8 and TRBJ2-5, the full variable domain reads EAGVTQSPTHLIKTRGQQATLRCSPISGHTSVYWYQQALGLGLQFLLWYDEGEERNRGNFPPRFSGRQFPNYSSELNVNALELEDSALYLCASSRGTSGTTQYFGPGTRLLVL.

Written as DNA, the CDR3 is TGTGCCAGCAAACGGGACAGGGGGCCCGACGGGGAGCTGTTTTTT. This translates into CASKRDRGPDGELFF. The rearrangement links TRBV5-8 to TRBJ2-2; 12 positions agree with TRBD1. This CDR3 is 15 amino acids long. The germline CDR1 and CDR2 sequences are SGHTS and YDEGEE. V gave up 6 bases and J gave up 7 bases; unmatched junction bases: 7. Together with reference TRBV5-8 and TRBJ2-2, the CDR3 gives the full variable domain: EAGVTQSPTHLIKTRGQQATLRCSPISGHTSVYWYQQALGLGLQFLLWYDEGEERNRGNFPPRFSGRQFPNYSSELNVNALELEDSALYLCASKRDRGPDGELFFGEGSRLTVL.

The CDR3 spells CASSQFKAGGNGYTF. The CDR3 DNA follows: TGCGCCAGCAGCCAATTTAAGGCGGGAGGGAATGGCTACACCTTC. The chain links TRBV4-3 to TRBJ1-2; D not certain. The CDR3 is 15 residues long. Trimming removed 2 bases at V and 6 bases at J, with 16 bases between. In germline, CDR1 is LGHNA, CDR2 YSLEER.

The CDR3 DNA reads TGCAGTGTCAGGGGTACCGGCGAGCAGTACTTC. Its translation is CSVRGTGEQYF. The chain is built from TRBV20-1 and TRBJ2-7; D is possibly TRBD1 (6 bases). Germline lookup yields CDR1 DFQATT and CDR2 SNEGSKA (reference sequence). The V and J ends lost 7 bases and 6 bases respectively, with 13 bases between them. The CDR3 totals 11 residues.